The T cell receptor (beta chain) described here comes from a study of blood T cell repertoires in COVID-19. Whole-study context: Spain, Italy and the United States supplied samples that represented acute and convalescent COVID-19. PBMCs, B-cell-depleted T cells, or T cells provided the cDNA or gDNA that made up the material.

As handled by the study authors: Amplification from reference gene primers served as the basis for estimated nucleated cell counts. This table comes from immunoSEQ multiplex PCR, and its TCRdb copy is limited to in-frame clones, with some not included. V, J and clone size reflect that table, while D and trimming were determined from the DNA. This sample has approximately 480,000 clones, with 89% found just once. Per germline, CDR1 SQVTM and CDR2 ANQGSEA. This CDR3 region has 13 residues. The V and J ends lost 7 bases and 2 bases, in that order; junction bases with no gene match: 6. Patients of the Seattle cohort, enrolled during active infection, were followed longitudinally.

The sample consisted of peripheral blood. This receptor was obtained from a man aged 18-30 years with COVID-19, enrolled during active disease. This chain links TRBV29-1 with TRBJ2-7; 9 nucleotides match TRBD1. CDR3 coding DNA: TGCAGCGCCTCCCGGGACAGGGCCTACGAGCAGTACTTC. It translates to CSASRDRAYEQYF.